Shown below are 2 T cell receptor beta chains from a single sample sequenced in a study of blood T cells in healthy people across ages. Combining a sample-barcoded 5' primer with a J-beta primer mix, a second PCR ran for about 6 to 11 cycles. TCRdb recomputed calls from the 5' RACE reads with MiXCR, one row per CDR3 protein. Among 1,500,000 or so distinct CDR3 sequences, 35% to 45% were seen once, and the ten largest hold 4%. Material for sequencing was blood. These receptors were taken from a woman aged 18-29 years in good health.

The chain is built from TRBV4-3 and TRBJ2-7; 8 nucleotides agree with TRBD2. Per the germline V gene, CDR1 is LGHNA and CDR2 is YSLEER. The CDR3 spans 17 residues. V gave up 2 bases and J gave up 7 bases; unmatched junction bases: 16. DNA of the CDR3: TGCGCCAGCAGCCAACAAGCTACTAGCGGTTCCTACAATGAGCAGTACTTC. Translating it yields CASSQQATSGSYNEQYF.

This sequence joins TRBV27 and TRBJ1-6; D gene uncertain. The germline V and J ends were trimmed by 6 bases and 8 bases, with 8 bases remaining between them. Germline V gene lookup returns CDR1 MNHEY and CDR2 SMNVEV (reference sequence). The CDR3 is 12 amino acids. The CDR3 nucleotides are TGTGCCAGCAGGGTACTCGATTCACCCCTCCACTTT. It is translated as CASRVLDSPLHF.